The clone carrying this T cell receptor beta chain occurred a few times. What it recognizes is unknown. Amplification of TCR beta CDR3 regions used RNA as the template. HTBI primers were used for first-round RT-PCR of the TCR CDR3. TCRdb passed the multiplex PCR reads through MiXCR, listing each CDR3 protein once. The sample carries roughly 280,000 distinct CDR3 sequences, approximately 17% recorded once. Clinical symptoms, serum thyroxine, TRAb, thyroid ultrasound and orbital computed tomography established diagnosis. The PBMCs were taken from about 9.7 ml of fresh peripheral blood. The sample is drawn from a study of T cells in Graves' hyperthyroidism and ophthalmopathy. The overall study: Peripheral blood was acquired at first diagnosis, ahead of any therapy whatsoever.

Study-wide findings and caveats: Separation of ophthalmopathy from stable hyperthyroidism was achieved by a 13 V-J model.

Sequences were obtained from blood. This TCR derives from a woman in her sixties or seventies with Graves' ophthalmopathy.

CDR3 sequence reads: CASSLFARGLGTNEKLFF. CDR3 sequence (DNA): TGTGCCAGCAGTTTATTCGCCAGGGGGCTTGGAACTAATGAAAAACTGTTTTTT. The rearrangement joins TRBV27 to TRBJ1-4; TRBD1 aligns across 8 bases. This CDR3 is built from 18 residues. Germline CDR1 and CDR2: MNHEY and SMNVEV (reference sequence). V dropped 1 base and J dropped 1; count of bases not matched to a gene: 8. Based on the CDR3 plus reference TRBV27 and TRBJ1-4, the full variable domain is EAQVTQNPRYLITVTGKKLTVTCSQNMNHEYMSWYRQDPGLGLRQIYYSMNVEVTDKGDVPEGYKVSRKEKRNFPLILESPSPNQTSLYFCASSLFARGLGTNEKLFFGSGTQLSVL.